These 32 T cell receptor beta chains originate from one sample sequenced in a study of immune heterogeneity within non-small cell lung tumors. Genomic DNA from bulk tumor acted as the template, and roughly 0.55 ug was loaded per sample. Several far-apart biopsies were taken per primary tumor during surgery. With untreated, newly diagnosed non-small cell lung cancer, the patients went on to undergo curative surgery. The TCR beta CDR3 region was amplified by multiplex PCR employing 32 V and 13 J primers. TCRdb re-analysed the multiplex PCR reads in MiXCR, keeping a single row per CDR3 protein. The repertoire consists of 20,000 to 25,000 distinct CDR3 sequences, with 25% to 35% occurring once and the leading ten covering 3.5% to 4.5%. Sequencing was done on a sample of lung tumor tissue. These receptors all come from a man aged 35 to 55 with non-small cell lung cancer.

At least ten counts were recorded for this clonotype. The rearrangement uses TRBV6-1 and TRBJ1-1; TRBD1 aligns across 7 bases. Germline V gene data show CDR1 as MNHNS and CDR2 as SASEGT. Losses at the gene ends were 6 bases for V and 5 bases for J; bases not matched to a gene: 6. This CDR3 region has 13 residues. CDR3 sequence reads: CASRYDRATEAFF. The CDR3 DNA is TGTGCCAGCAGGTATGACAGGGCTACTGAAGCTTTCTTT.

With regard to this clonotype: A read error may explain this, as a much larger clone is one base away. This sequence joins TRBV19 and TRBJ1-2; TRBD1 aligns across 9 bases. Germline CDR1 is LNHDA and CDR2 is SQIVND (reference sequence). CDR3 size: 14 residues. CDR3 region: CASRIDRGGYGYTF. In DNA, the CDR3 is TGTGCCAGTCGTATAGACAGGGGGGGGTATGGCTACACCTTC.

At least ten counts were recorded for this clonotype. The V gene is TRBV4-2, the J gene TRBJ2-3; TRBD2 aligns across 11 bases. Germline CDR1 reads LGHNA; CDR2 reads YNFKEQ. Losses at the gene ends were 3 bases for V and 0 bases for J; bases not matched to a gene: 2. This CDR3 comprises 16 residues. CDR3 in DNA: TGTGCCAGCAGCCACGTAGCGGGAGGGAGCACAGATACGCAGTATTTT. Its translation is CASSHVAGGSTDTQYF.

Remarks on this clonotype: A much larger clone sits a single nucleotide away, making a read error possible. The chain has TRBV15 and TRBJ1-4; TRBD1 is a possible D gene (5 bases). V gave up 3 bases and J gave up 6 bases, with 11 bases separating them. Looked up from germline, CDR1 is LNHNV and CDR2 is YYDKDF (reference sequence). This CDR3 has 14 residues. The CDR3 DNA reads as TGTGCCACCAGCAGCTGTACAGGCTATGAAAAACTGTTTTTT. Its translation: CATSSCTGYEKLFF.

The table lists this clonotype with many counts. The chain couples TRBV10-3 to TRBJ2-5; 7 bases line up with TRBD2. V shed 11 bases, J shed 5 bases, and the junction held 2 bases outside the gene matches. Germline assignment: CDR1 ENHRY and CDR2 SYGVKD. The CDR3 is 10 amino acids. CDR3 in DNA: TGTGCCGTGGGGGGGGAGACCCAGTACTTC. Protein: CAVGGETQYF.

Comment on this clonotype: This sequence may be a read error, since a much larger clone differs from it by one base. V is TRBV27 and J is TRBJ1-2; 11 positions match TRBD1. The CDR3 has 15 amino acids. CDR1 and CDR2 from the germline V gene are MNHEY and SMNVEV (reference sequence). CDR3 nucleotide sequence: TGTGCCAGCACTTTATTAGGACAGGGGGCCTATGGCTACACCTTC. As protein: CASTLLGQGAYGYTF.

This clonotype has at least ten counts. The genes are TRBV5-1 and TRBJ1-6; possible D gene TRBD1, 6 bases. CDR1 is SGHRS and CDR2 is YFSETQ in the germline V gene. This CDR3 has 13 amino acids. Trimming removed 4 bases at V and 8 bases at J, with 10 bases between. In DNA, the CDR3 is TGCGCCAGCAGCCCGAGGGGGGATTCACCCCTCCACTTT. Residues: CASSPRGDSPLHF. Full variable domain (rest looked up from reference TRBV5-1 and TRBJ1-6): KAGVTQTPRYLIKTRGQQVTLSCSPISGHRSVSWYQQTPGQGLQFLFEYFSETQRNKGNFPGRFSGRQFSNSRSEMNVSTLELGDSALYLCASSPRGDSPLHFGNGTRLTVT.

This clonotype was observed many times. V is TRBV28 and J is TRBJ2-6, with no clear D. Trimming took off 7 bases at V and 2 bases at J, with 6 bases between the two ends. This CDR3 comprises 13 residues. Germline CDR1 MDHEN, CDR2 SYDVKM. CDR3 protein: CASTRTGANVLTF. The CDR3 nucleotides are TGTGCCAGCACGCGGACTGGGGCCAACGTCCTGACTTTC.

The rearrangement links TRBV7-2 to TRBJ2-1, with a possible D match to TRBD2 (5 bases). V dropped 4 bases and J dropped 0 bases, with 16 bases sitting between them. This CDR3 has 17 amino acids. The germline CDR1 and CDR2 sequences are SGHTA and FQGNSA. CDR3 sequence (DNA): TGTGCCAGCAGCTCAGTTCAAAGCGGACTCTCCTACAATGAGCAGTTCTTC. Protein sequence: CASSSVQSGLSYNEQFF.

The V call is TRBV7-6, the J call TRBJ2-1; TRBD2 aligns across 12 bases. Germline CDR1 SGHVS, CDR2 FNYEAQ. The length of the CDR3 is 19 residues. The junction had 17 bases not matched to a gene; V was cut back by 8 bases and J by 3 bases. CDR3 protein: CASGNVRLAGGLDYNEQFF. The CDR3 coding sequence is TGTGCCAGCGGAAACGTGCGGCTAGCGGGAGGGTTAGACTACAATGAGCAGTTCTTC.

Of note for this clonotype: It may be a read error: a sequence one base away is much more abundant. This sequence joins TRBV10-3 and TRBJ2-6, with 9 bases that match TRBD1. In germline, CDR1 is ENHRY, CDR2 SYGVKD. The CDR3 has 17 residues. J lost 2 bases, V lost 7 bases, and 9 bases had no gene match. The CDR3 region is CAITSNRGRAGANVLTF. CDR3 in DNA: TGTGCCATCACCTCGAACAGGGGGCGCGCTGGGGCCAACGTCCTGACTTTC.

Comment on this clonotype: A much larger clone sits a single nucleotide away, making a read error possible. This chain uses TRBV7-9 with TRBJ2-3, with 11 nucleotides matching TRBD2. CDR3 size: 15 residues. Per the germline V gene, CDR1 is SEHNR and CDR2 is FQNEAQ (reference sequence). The CDR3 sequence: CASSQTSGVTDTKYF. The CDR3 DNA sequence: TGTGCCAGCAGCCAGACTAGCGGGGTCACAGATACGAAGTATTTT.

The sample holds many counts of this clonotype. The V and J genes are TRBV15 and TRBJ2-1, with TRBD2 matching 9 bases. CDR1 is LNHNV, CDR2 YYDKDF, per germline (reference sequence). Germline trimming cut 3 bases from V and 2 bases from J; bases unmatched to any gene: 11. The CDR3 consists of 18 residues. This CDR3 reads CATSRSPFSGGTYNEQFF. The CDR3 bases are TGTGCCACCAGCAGGTCCCCTTTTAGCGGGGGCACCTACAATGAGCAGTTCTTC. The entire variable domain, with the rest obtained from reference TRBV15 and TRBJ2-1, is as follows: DAMVIQNPRYQVTQFGKPVTLSCSQTLNHNVMYWYQQKSSQAPKLLFHYYDKDFNNEADTPDNFQSRRPNTSFCFLDIRSPGLGDTAMYLCATSRSPFSGGTYNEQFFGPGTRLTVL.

Sample share makes this clonotype medium-sized. The rearrangement links TRBV18 to TRBJ2-1; no clear D. Per germline, CDR1 KGHSH and CDR2 LQKENI. V was shortened by 0 bases and J by 0 bases, with 6 bases between the two germline ends. This CDR3 is built from 15 residues. The CDR3 bases are TGTGCCAGCTCACCACCCGCTAGCTCCTACAATGAGCAGTTCTTC. Translated, it gives CASSPPASSYNEQFF.

Notes on this clonotype: A read error is possible here, since a much larger clone lies one base away. The V call is TRBV7-9, the J call TRBJ2-7; tentative D call: TRBD1 (5 bases). Germline-derived CDR1 and CDR2 are SEHNR and FQNEAQ (reference sequence). V shed 7 bases and J shed 9 bases, with 16 bases lying between them. CDR3 size: 12 residues. The CDR3 sequence is CASIWALGAQYF. The CDR3 region has the DNA TGTGCCAGCATCTGGGCTCTAGGGGCGCAGTACTTC.

Sample share makes this clonotype medium-sized. This chain joins TRBV12-3 or TRBV12-4 and TRBJ1-1; a possible D gene is TRBD1 (5 bases). V lost 6 bases to trimming and J lost 1 base, with 15 bases between them. The CDR3 consists of 15 residues. The CDR3 region has the DNA TGTGCCAGCAGGGGGCGCGGATCCTCGAACACTGAAGCTTTCTTT. Its translation: CASRGRGSSNTEAFF.

This clonotype came up a few times. The J gene is TRBJ2-7, the V gene TRBV5-1; TRBD1 aligns across 9 bases. V gave up 4 bases and J gave up 6 bases; unmatched junction bases: 11. This CDR3 is built from 15 residues. Germline assignment: CDR1 SGHRS and CDR2 YFSETQ. The CDR3 DNA reads as TGCGCCAGCAGCAGTGCCGGGACAGGGTACTCCGAGCAGTACTTC. The encoded protein is CASSSAGTGYSEQYF.

This clonotype was found a few times. V gene TRBV20-1 combines with J gene TRBJ1-1, with 9 bases aligning to TRBD1. V lost 3 bases, J lost 4 bases, and 6 bases stayed unmatched. Looked up from germline, CDR1 is DFQATT and CDR2 is SNEGSKA (reference sequence). The CDR3 sequence is 14 residues long. The CDR3 DNA follows: TGCAGTGCTAGGACAGGGGGGATACTCACTGAAGCTTTCTTT. Its translation is CSARTGGILTEAFF.

The table lists this clonotype with many counts. This chain links TRBV7-8 with TRBJ2-1; 12 nucleotides line up with TRBD2. From germline, CDR1 is SGHVS and CDR2 FQNEAQ. This CDR3 spans 16 amino acids. V dropped 3 bases and J dropped 8; count of bases not matched to a gene: 8. CDR3 bases: TGTGCCAGCAGCTTGATGACTAGCGGGAGTAGGTATGAGCAGTTCTTC. Translation gives CASSLMTSGSRYEQFF.

The rearrangement joins TRBV6-1 to TRBJ2-3; the match to TRBD1 covers 9 bases. The trim removed 8 bases at V and 7 bases at J, leaving 10 bases unmatched. The CDR3 has 14 residues. Germline CDR1 and CDR2: MNHNS and SASEGT. In nucleotides, the CDR3 is TGTGCCAGCTCCCGGGACAGGGTTGTCAATACGCAGTATTTT. Translating it yields CASSRDRVVNTQYF.

In this sample, this clonotype turned up a few times. The V gene is TRBV19, the J gene TRBJ2-6; 10 bases line up with TRBD1. The CDR3 runs 16 residues. Germline CDR1 reads LNHDA; CDR2 reads SQIVND (reference sequence). The junction had 7 bases not matched to a gene; V was cut back by 10 bases and J by 1 base. CDR3 in amino acids: CATLTGGGSGANVLTF. CDR3 nucleotide sequence: TGTGCCACCCTGACAGGGGGCGGGTCTGGGGCCAACGTCCTGACTTTC.

This clonotype was recorded many times. This chain uses TRBV27 with TRBJ1-2, with D possibly matching TRBD1 (6 bases). This CDR3 comprises 13 residues. The germline gives CDR1 MNHEY, CDR2 SMNVEV (reference sequence). V shed 1 base and J shed 6 bases, with 9 bases lying between them. The CDR3 sequence is CASSLWGGHGYTF. DNA of the CDR3: TGTGCCAGCAGTTTATGGGGGGGGCATGGCTACACCTTC.

In its sample, this clonotype was seen a few times. The chain combines TRBV5-6 with TRBJ1-4, with 10 nucleotides matching TRBD1. V dropped 1 base and J dropped 6; count of bases not matched to a gene: 3. Germline CDR1 reads SGHDT; CDR2 reads YYEEEE. The CDR3 contains 15 residues. The CDR3 region has the DNA TGTGCCAGCAGCTTGAGGACAGGGGGGGATGAAAAACTGTTTTTT. This sequence encodes CASSLRTGGDEKLFF.

This clonotype was picked up many times. The chain is built from TRBV6-5 and TRBJ1-1, with unresolved D. Trimming shortened V by 2 bases and J by 7 bases, and 14 bases separated the two germline ends. The V gene's germline CDR1 is MNHEY and CDR2 SVGAGI. The CDR3 consists of 14 residues. CDR3 DNA: TGTGCCAGCAGTTACGCTGATGGAAAAAATGAAGCTTTCTTT. This codes for CASSYADGKNEAFF.

The V gene is TRBV15, the J gene TRBJ1-1; the D gene is possibly TRBD1 (5 bases). CDR3 size: 20 residues. The V gene lost 1 base and the J gene lost 0 bases, with 24 bases spanning the gap. Germline V gene data show CDR1 as LNHNV and CDR2 as YYDKDF (reference sequence). The CDR3, as DNA: TGTGCCACCAGCAGAGGAGCCCAGAGGGGAGGTAGGCACATGAACACTGAAGCTTTCTTT. As protein: CATSRGAQRGGRHMNTEAFF.

This clonotype occurred many times. J is TRBJ2-7 and V is TRBV30; D may be TRBD1 or TRBD2 (5 bases each). The CDR3 extends over 12 amino acids. V lost 5 bases, J lost 3 bases, and 11 bases lay in between. Germline CDR1 is GTSNPN and CDR2 is SVGIG (reference sequence). The chain's CDR3 is CAWGTGFYEQYF. CDR3 DNA sequence: TGTGCCTGGGGGACGGGATTCTACGAGCAGTACTTC.

This clonotype has at least ten counts. The J gene is TRBJ1-2, the V gene TRBV29-1, with TRBD1 identical over 8 bases. Germline V gene data show CDR1 as SQVTM and CDR2 as ANQGSEA. The CDR3 has 14 amino acids. Losses at the gene ends were 6 bases for V and 4 bases for J; bases not matched to a gene: 10. The CDR3 DNA follows: TGCAGCGTGGGAGGGGCAGGGGGCGGCTATGGCTACACCTTC. It translates to CSVGGAGGGYGYTF.

Here the CDR3 reads CASSPLLAGVPQYF. CDR3 bases: TGTGCCAGCAGCCCCTTACTAGCGGGGGTCCCTCAGTACTTC. V and J are TRBV7-9 and TRBJ2-4, with TRBD2 matching 11 bases. V lost 5 bases and J lost 12; bases outside the gene matches: 9. The CDR3 runs 14 residues. Germline V gene lookup returns CDR1 SEHNR and CDR2 FQNEAQ (reference sequence).

The chain is built from TRBV5-1 and TRBJ1-1; D gene uncertain. The germline V gene has CDR1 SGHRS and CDR2 YFSETQ. CDR3 length: 14 residues. Trimming shortened V by 1 base and J by 2 bases, and 9 bases separated the two germline ends. This chain's CDR3 is CASSLTEINTEAFF. Here the CDR3 DNA reads TGCGCCAGCAGCTTGACCGAAATCAACACTGAAGCTTTCTTT.

This clonotype was picked up a small number of times. This chain links TRBV19 with TRBJ2-7, with D unclear. CDR1 and CDR2 from the germline V gene are LNHDA and SQIVND (reference sequence). Trimming removed 3 bases at V and 6 bases at J, with 12 bases between. The CDR3 totals 13 residues. The CDR3 region is CASSIRPGGEQYF. CDR3 bases: TGTGCCAGTAGTATTCGGCCTGGCGGCGAGCAGTACTTC.

This clonotype has ten or more counts. The genes are TRBV7-2 and TRBJ2-5, with TRBD2 matching over 12 bases. The ends lost 1 base at V and 5 bases at J; junction bases unmatched: 5. This CDR3 is built from 16 residues. Germline CDR1 SGHTA, CDR2 FQGNSA. The chain's CDR3 is CASSLGSSGRVETQYF. CDR3 sequence (DNA): TGTGCCAGCAGCTTAGGTTCTAGCGGGAGGGTCGAGACCCAGTACTTC. Together with reference TRBV7-2 and TRBJ2-5, the CDR3 gives the full variable domain: GAGVSQSPSNKVTEKGKDVELRCDPISGHTALYWYRQSLGQGLEFLIYFQGNSAPDKSGLPSDRFSAERTGGSVSTLTIQRTQQEDSAVYLCASSLGSSGRVETQYFGPGTRLLVL.

By frequency in the sample, this clonotype is medium-sized. This chain uses TRBV6-1 with TRBJ2-7, with a possible D match to TRBD2 (7 bases). Germline-derived CDR1 and CDR2 are MNHNS and SASEGT. Trimming removed 2 bases from V and 4 bases from J, with 15 bases in between. The CDR3 loop spans 15 amino acids. The CDR3 here is CASSERGATIYEQYF. The CDR3 nucleotides read TGTGCCAGCAGTGAACGGGGGGCTACGATATACGAGCAGTACTTC.